Sequencing of this T cell receptor (beta chain) was carried out in a study of blood T cells in healthy people across ages. With a J-beta primer mix and a sample-barcoded 5' primer, a second PCR ran roughly 6 to 12 cycles. TCRdb passed the 5' RACE reads through MiXCR, listing each CDR3 protein once. The table includes hundreds of thousands of distinct CDR3 sequences, under 45% detected once. Study results and limitations: Naive T cell percentage strongly correlated with TCR beta diversity.

J gave up 5 bases and V 3 bases, and 15 bases lay outside the gene matches. The CDR3 runs to 18 residues. Per the germline V gene, CDR1 is MGHDK and CDR2 is SYGVNS. In regard to this clonotype: Antigen: not known.

This chain uses TRBV25-1 with TRBJ2-5; 10 nucleotides match TRBD1. This sequence originates from a man in his sixties in good health. The sample comprised blood. The DNA for the CDR3 is TGTGCCAGCAGTGACATCCGGGACAGGGGCGAGGGTTGGGAGACCCAGTACTTC. Its translation: CASSDIRDRGEGWETQYF.